This T cell receptor beta chain was documented in a study of control samples from healthy donors and cancer patients. Libraries were prepared by immunoSEQ multiplex PCR; TCRdb keeps only in-frame clonotypes and omits some of them. Of fewer than 200,000 clones listed, 95% to 96% are singletons. Trimming cost V 6 bases and J 1 base, with 10 bases left between them. The CDR3 is made up of 13 amino acids. Germline V CDR1 and CDR2: MNHEY, SVGAGI. The sequence was obtained from a woman in her 30s in good health. The rearrangement uses TRBV6-5 and TRBJ2-7, with D perhaps TRBD1 or TRBD2 (6 bases each). The sample was blood. This CDR3 reads CASRRRGSYEQYF. The CDR3 bases are TGTGCCAGCAGACGGAGGGGGTCCTACGAGCAGTACTTC.